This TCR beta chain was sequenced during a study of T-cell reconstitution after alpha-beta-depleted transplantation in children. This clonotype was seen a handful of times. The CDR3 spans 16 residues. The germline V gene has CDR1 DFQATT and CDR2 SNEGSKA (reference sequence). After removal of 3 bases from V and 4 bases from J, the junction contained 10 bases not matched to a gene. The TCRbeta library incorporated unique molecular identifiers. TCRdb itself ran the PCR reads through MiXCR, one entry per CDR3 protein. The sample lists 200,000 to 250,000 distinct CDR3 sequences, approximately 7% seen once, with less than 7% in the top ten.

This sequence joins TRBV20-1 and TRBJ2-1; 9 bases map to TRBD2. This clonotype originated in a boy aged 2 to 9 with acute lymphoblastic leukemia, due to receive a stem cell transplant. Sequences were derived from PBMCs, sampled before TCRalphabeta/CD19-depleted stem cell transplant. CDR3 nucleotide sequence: TGCAGTGCTAGGTATCGGCGGGAGGGAAATTACAATGAGCAGTTCTTC. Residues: CSARYRREGNYNEQFF.